One and the same sample provided the 18 T cell receptor beta chains below, sequenced in a study of T-cell reconstitution after alpha-beta-depleted transplantation in children. Unique molecular identifiers were incorporated when the TCRbeta library was constructed. From the PCR reads, TCRdb called clonotypes with MiXCR, one entry per CDR3 protein. Here the sample spans 400,000 to 500,000 distinct CDR3 sequences, about a tenth being singletons. The specimen was PBMCs from the stem cell graft donor, collected from the stem cell graft. These receptors were collected from a human donor who donated a stem cell graft to a child with acute myeloid leukemia.

This clonotype was counted only a few times. The V call is TRBV5-1, the J call TRBJ1-1; D gene uncertain. This CDR3 comprises 14 residues. The V gene lost 4 bases and the J gene lost 5 bases, with 15 bases spanning the gap. CDR1 SGHRS and CDR2 YFSETQ come from the germline V gene. The CDR3 coding sequence is TGCGCCAGCAGCGTGGGAGGTGCTGGAACTGAAGCTTTCTTT. Residues: CASSVGGAGTEAFF.

The chain carries TRBV5-1 and TRBJ2-1; no definite D call. Germline V gene data show CDR1 as SGHRS and CDR2 as YFSETQ. This CDR3 region has 11 residues. V gave up 4 bases and J gave up 9 bases, with 8 bases separating them. CDR3 protein: CASSPDGEQFF. CDR3 DNA: TGCGCCAGCAGCCCCGACGGTGAGCAGTTCTTC.

This clonotype has only a few counts. This chain joins TRBV5-1 and TRBJ1-1, with D maybe TRBD1 (6 bases). V gave up 4 bases and J gave up 5 bases, with 18 bases separating them. CDR3 length: 15 amino acids. Germline V gene lookup returns CDR1 SGHRS and CDR2 YFSETQ. The CDR3 spells CASSAYRDTVTEAFF. CDR3 sequence (DNA): TGCGCCAGCAGCGCGTACCGGGACACGGTTACTGAAGCTTTCTTT.

This clonotype was seen more than once but under ten times. This rearrangement joins TRBV20-1 to TRBJ1-1; 8 nucleotides line up with TRBD1. Germline V gives CDR1 DFQATT, CDR2 SNEGSKA (reference sequence). V dropped 0 bases and J dropped 4; count of bases not matched to a gene: 10. This CDR3 spans 16 amino acids. The CDR3 protein is CSARDLARGRSTEAFF. The CDR3, as DNA: TGCAGTGCTAGAGATTTAGCCAGGGGGCGCAGCACTGAAGCTTTCTTT.

V gene TRBV7-6 combines with J gene TRBJ2-3, with 8 bases lining up with TRBD2. In germline, CDR1 is SGHVS, CDR2 FNYEAQ. The V and J ends lost 3 bases and 2 bases, in that order; junction bases with no gene match: 10. The CDR3 contains 17 residues. CDR3 amino acids: CASSLGRGGHNTDTQYF. The CDR3 nucleotides are TGTGCCAGCAGCTTGGGTCGCGGGGGGCACAACACAGATACGCAGTATTTT.

This clonotype showed up many times. V usage is TRBV7-9 and J usage is TRBJ2-3; D remains ambiguous. V was trimmed by 6 bases and J by 2 bases, leaving 9 bases between them. The CDR3 length is 13 residues. In germline, CDR1 is SEHNR, CDR2 FQNEAQ (reference sequence). The CDR3 loop reads CASSSYDTDTQYF. The CDR3 nucleotides read TGTGCCAGCAGTAGCTACGACACAGATACGCAGTATTTT.

This clonotype was recorded only once. The chain carries TRBV7-2 and TRBJ2-3; D not certain. Trimming stripped 3 bases from V and 4 bases from J, with 11 bases between. The CDR3 runs to 14 residues. Germline V gene data show CDR1 as SGHTA and CDR2 as FQGNSA. The CDR3 DNA follows: TGTGCCAGCAGCTTTTTGGGGTTCCCAGATACGCAGTATTTT. Encoded protein: CASSFLGFPDTQYF.

This clonotype was observed a handful of times. This rearrangement joins TRBV7-8 to TRBJ2-4; 9 nucleotides match TRBD2. Germline V gene sequence: CDR1 SGHVS, CDR2 FQNEAQ. The CDR3 runs 18 residues. Trimming took 2 bases from V and 7 from J; bases not matched to a gene: 15. The DNA for the CDR3 is TGTGCCAGCAGCTTACCCGGACTAGCGAACACCCAGGGGAACATTCAGTACTTC. Amino acid sequence: CASSLPGLANTQGNIQYF.

This clonotype was counted a few times. The chain employs TRBV5-1 and TRBJ2-3, with 12 bases lining up with TRBD2. This CDR3 has 17 residues. CDR1 SGHRS and CDR2 YFSETQ come from the germline V gene. Unmatched junction bases numbered 11, after V lost 5 bases and J lost 4 bases. DNA of the CDR3: TGCGCCAGCAGACGTGGGCTGGGACTAGCGGGCTCAGATACGCAGTATTTT. It codes for CASRRGLGLAGSDTQYF.

About this clonotype: Sequence at one end of the junction differs from germline and may be a read error. The chain is built from TRBV10-3 and TRBJ2-1, with 7 bases fitting TRBD2. Per germline, CDR1 ENHRY and CDR2 SYGVKD. The CDR3 has 17 amino acids. The CDR3 region is CAISALGGLLVHNEHLF. Written as DNA, the CDR3 is TGTGCCATCAGTGCCCTCGGGGGGTTACTAGTGCACAATGAGCATTTATTC.

This clonotype has just a few counts. This rearrangement joins TRBV12-3 or TRBV12-4 to TRBJ2-1; D remains unclear. V was clipped by 6 bases and J by 4 bases, with 13 bases between them. This CDR3 has 14 amino acids. CDR3 in DNA: TGTGCCAGCAGCCTCCGGGCGCTTTACAATGAGCAGTTCTTC. It yields the protein CASSLRALYNEQFF.

The table lists this clonotype with many counts. The CDR3 nucleotides are TGCAGCGTTGCTATGGCGGGAGGTCAAGAGACCCAGTACTTC. Encoded protein: CSVAMAGGQETQYF. The chain recombines TRBV29-1 with TRBJ2-5; TRBD2 aligns across 8 bases. Trimming cost V 4 bases and J 2 bases; bases outside gene matches: 6. This CDR3 contains 14 residues. Germline-derived CDR1 and CDR2 are SQVTM and ANQGSEA.

This clonotype was picked up many times. The rearrangement links TRBV20-1 to TRBJ2-5; D unclear. Germline CDR1 and CDR2: DFQATT and SNEGSKA (reference sequence). Trimming shortened V by 3 bases and J by 4 bases, and 6 bases separated the two germline ends. CDR3 length: 11 residues. CDR3 residues: CSARTGETQYF. CDR3 sequence (DNA): TGCAGTGCTAGGACCGGAGAGACCCAGTACTTC.

This clonotype was seen a few times. The chain combines TRBV25-1 with TRBJ2-1; weak D call: TRBD2 (5 bases). The germline V and J ends were trimmed by 3 bases and 10 bases, with 13 bases remaining between them. This CDR3 has 13 amino acids. CDR1 and CDR2 from the germline V gene are MGHDK and SYGVNS. CDR3 nucleotide sequence: TGTGCCAGCAGTGAGGCCACGGAGGAGGAGCAGTTCTTC. It specifies CASSEATEEEQFF.

This clonotype was counted ten times or more. The gene calls are TRBV6-5 and TRBJ2-3; the D call may be TRBD1 or TRBD2 (5 bases each). Trimming took 7 bases from V and 6 from J, leaving 11 bases between them. CDR1 and CDR2 (germline): MNHEY, SVGAGI. CDR3 length equals 12 residues. CDR3 in amino acids: CASKGDGDTQYF. In DNA form, the CDR3 reads TGTGCCAGCAAAGGGGACGGTGATACGCAGTATTTT.

This clonotype has just a few counts. The gene calls are TRBV4-1 and TRBJ2-7; D may correspond to TRBD1 or TRBD2 (5 bases each). Germline V gene lookup returns CDR1 MGHRA and CDR2 YSYEKL. V shed 11 bases and J shed 0 bases, with 14 bases lying between them. This CDR3 is 13 amino acids long. The CDR3 loop reads CAAGRGASYEQYF. The CDR3 DNA follows: TGCGCCGCGGGTCGTGGGGCCTCCTACGAGCAGTACTTC.

The V and J genes are TRBV20-1 and TRBJ2-1, with TRBD2 identical over 10 bases. J was trimmed by 3 bases and V by 3 bases; bases with no gene match: 5. The germline gives CDR1 DFQATT, CDR2 SNEGSKA (reference sequence). The CDR3 covers 15 residues. CDR3 sequence: CSARELAGVYNEQFF. For the CDR3, the DNA is TGCAGTGCTAGGGAGCTAGCGGGAGTCTACAATGAGCAGTTCTTC.

This clonotype has only a few counts. The chain carries TRBV27 and TRBJ2-4; possibly TRBD1 for D (6 bases). The CDR3 consists of 13 residues. Germline CDR1 is MNHEY and CDR2 is SMNVEV (reference sequence). V was shortened by 7 bases and J by 7 bases, with 14 bases between the two germline ends. The DNA for the CDR3 is TGTGCCAGCAAATGGGCAGGGGAGAACATTCAGTACTTC. Encoded protein: CASKWAGENIQYF.